This entry is about one TCR beta chain. Its antigen is not identified. The sample belongs to a study of tumor-infiltrating lymphocytes in localized non-small cell lung cancer. At the level of the study: Tumor tissue and non-adjacent uninvolved lung came from each patient.

The protocol was immunoSEQ multiplex PCR, while the TCRdb copy is restricted to in-frame clones and leaves out a portion. The sample includes about 13,000 clones, around 74% of them seen just once. General study results and limits: No T-cell fraction difference was seen between IM1 and IM2 tumors. Available tissue quantity limited TCR sequencing to a patient subset. Compared with uninvolved lung, tumors showed higher T cell infiltration by TCRbeta sequencing.

V lost 3 bases, J lost 4 bases, and 6 bases lay in between. The CDR3 extends over 12 amino acids. Germline CDR1 reads MGHDK; CDR2 reads SYGVNS. The receptor was derived from a human donor with non-small cell lung cancer. The sample consisted of uninvolved lung tissue not adjacent to the tumor. The chain couples TRBV25-1 to TRBJ1-2; D gene unclear. The CDR3 reads CASSDPSYGYTF. DNA for the CDR3: TGTGCCAGCAGTGACCCCAGCTATGGCTACACCTTC.